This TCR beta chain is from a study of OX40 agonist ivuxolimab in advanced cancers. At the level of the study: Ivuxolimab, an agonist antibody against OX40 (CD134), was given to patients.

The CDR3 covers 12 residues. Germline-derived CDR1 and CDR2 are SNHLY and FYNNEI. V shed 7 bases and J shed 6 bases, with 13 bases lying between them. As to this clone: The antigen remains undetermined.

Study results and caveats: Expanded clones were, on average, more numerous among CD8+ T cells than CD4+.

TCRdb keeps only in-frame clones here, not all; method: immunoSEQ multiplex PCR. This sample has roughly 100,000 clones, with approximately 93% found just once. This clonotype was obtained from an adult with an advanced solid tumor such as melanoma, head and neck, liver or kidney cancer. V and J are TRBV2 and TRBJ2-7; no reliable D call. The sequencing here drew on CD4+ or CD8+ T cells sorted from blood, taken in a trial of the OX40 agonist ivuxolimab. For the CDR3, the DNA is TGTGCCAGCATATCTGGGGTGGTCGAGCAGTACGTC. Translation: CASISGVVEQYV.